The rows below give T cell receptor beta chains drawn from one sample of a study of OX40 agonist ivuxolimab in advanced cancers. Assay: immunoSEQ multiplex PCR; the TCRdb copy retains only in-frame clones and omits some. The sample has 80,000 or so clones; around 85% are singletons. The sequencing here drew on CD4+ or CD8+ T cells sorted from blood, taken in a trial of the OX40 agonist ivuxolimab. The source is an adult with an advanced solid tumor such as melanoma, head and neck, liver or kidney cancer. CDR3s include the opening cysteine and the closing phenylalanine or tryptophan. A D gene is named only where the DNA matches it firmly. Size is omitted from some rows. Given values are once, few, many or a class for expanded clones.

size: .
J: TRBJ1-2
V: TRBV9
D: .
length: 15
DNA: TGTGCCAGCAGCGAAGGAGCGGGTGCTAACTATGGCTACACCTTC
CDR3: CASSEGAGANYGYTF

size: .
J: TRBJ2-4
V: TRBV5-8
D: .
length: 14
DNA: TGTGCCAGCAGCTTCGGGGATGCCAAAAACATTCAGTACTTC
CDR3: CASSFGDAKNIQYF

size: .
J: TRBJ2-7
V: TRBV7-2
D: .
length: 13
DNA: TGTGCCAGCAGCTCTTCCCCGGGGGACGAGCAGTACTTC
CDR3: CASSSSPGDEQYF

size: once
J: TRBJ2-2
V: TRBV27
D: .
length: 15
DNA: TGTGCCAGCAGTCGGGGGGCCCTGAACACCGGGGAGCTGTTTTTT
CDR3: CASSRGALNTGELFF

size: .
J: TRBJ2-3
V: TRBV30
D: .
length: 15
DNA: TGTGCCTGGAGTCCTACGGAGATACTCACAGATACGCAGTATTTT
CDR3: CAWSPTEILTDTQYF

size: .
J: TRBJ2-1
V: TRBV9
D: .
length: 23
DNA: TGTGCCAGCAGCGTAGCTCTAGCGGGATGGGGCCTCGTCCAGGGGGCTCCCTACAATGAGCAGTTCTTC
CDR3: CASSVALAGWGLVQGAPYNEQFF

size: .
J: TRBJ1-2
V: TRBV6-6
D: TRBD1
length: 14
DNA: TGTGCCAGCAGTCCAGGGGGCGATATCTATGGCTACACCTTC
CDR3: CASSPGGDIYGYTF

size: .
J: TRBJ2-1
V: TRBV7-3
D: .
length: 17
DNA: TGTGCCAGCAGCTTATCAGGGGTCCACGGCTCCTACAATGAGCAGTTCTTC
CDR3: CASSLSGVHGSYNEQFF

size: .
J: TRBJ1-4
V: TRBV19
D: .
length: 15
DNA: TGTGCCAGTAGTATAGATTGGGACGGAAGTGAAAAACTGTTTTTT
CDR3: CASSIDWDGSEKLFF

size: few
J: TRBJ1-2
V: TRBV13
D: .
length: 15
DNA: TGTGCCAGCAGCTTAGGACGGTTGCCTAACTATGGCTACACCTTC
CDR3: CASSLGRLPNYGYTF

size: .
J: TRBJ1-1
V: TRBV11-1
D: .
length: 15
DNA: TGTGCCAGCAGCTTTCAGGTTCCCATGAACACTGAAGCTTTCTTT
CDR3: CASSFQVPMNTEAFF

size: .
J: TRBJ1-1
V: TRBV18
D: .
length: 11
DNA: TGTGCCAGCTCACCGCAGGAGGGAGCTTTCTTT
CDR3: CASSPQEGAFF

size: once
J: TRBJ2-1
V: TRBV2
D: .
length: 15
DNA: TGTGCCAGCAGCCGACAGGGACGGGGGTACAATGAGCAGTTCTTC
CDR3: CASSRQGRGYNEQFF

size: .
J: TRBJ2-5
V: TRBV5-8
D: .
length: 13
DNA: TGTGCCAGCAGCGGCAGGGGTCAAGAGACCCAGTACTTC
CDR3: CASSGRGQETQYF

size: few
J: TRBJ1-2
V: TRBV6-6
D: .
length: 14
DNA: TGTGCCAGCAGTTATTATCCCCCACTATATGGCTACACCTTC
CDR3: CASSYYPPLYGYTF

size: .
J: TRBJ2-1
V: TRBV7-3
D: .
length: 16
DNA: TGTGCCAGCAGCTTAGAAGGGAGGACACCTTACAATGAGCAGTTCTTC
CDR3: CASSLEGRTPYNEQFF

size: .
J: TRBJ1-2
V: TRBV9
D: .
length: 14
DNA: TGTGCCAGCAGCTCCGGGACGTCAGACTATGGCTACACCTTC
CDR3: CASSSGTSDYGYTF

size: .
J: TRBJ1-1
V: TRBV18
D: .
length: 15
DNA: TGTGCCAGCTCCCCGAACCTTGGGGAAGTCACTGAAGCTTTCTTT
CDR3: CASSPNLGEVTEAFF

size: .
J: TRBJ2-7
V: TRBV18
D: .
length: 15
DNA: TGTGCCAGCTCACCAGGGAATCGCGTGTCCTACGAGCAGTACTTC
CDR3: CASSPGNRVSYEQYF

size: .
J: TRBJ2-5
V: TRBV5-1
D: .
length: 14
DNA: TGCGCCAGCAAAGGGTGGACGGACCAAGAGACCCAGTACTTC
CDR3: CASKGWTDQETQYF

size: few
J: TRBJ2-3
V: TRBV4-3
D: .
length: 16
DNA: TGCGCCAGCAGCCAGGGAGGGGGGCTGGGCGCAGATACGCAGTATTTT
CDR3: CASSQGGGLGADTQYF

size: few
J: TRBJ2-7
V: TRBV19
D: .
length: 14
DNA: TGTGCCAGTAGTATGTTAGCGGCCCCCTACGAGCAGTACTTC
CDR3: CASSMLAAPYEQYF

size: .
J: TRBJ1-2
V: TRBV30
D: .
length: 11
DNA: TGTGCCTGGACGGTCGGCATTGGCTACACCTTC
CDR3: CAWTVGIGYTF

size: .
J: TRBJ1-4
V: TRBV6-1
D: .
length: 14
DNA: TGTGCCAGCAGCGCCAGTGGAACTAATGAAAAACTGTTTTTT
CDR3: CASSASGTNEKLFF